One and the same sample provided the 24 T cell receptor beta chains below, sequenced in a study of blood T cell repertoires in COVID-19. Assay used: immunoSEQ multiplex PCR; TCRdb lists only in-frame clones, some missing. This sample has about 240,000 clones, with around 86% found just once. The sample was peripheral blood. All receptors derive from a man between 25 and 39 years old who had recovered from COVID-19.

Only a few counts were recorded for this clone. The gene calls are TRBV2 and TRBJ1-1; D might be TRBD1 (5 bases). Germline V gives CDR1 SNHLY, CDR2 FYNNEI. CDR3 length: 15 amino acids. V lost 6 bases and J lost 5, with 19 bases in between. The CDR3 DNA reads TGTGCCAGCAGGCGGGACGTTGGCTGGGGGACTGAAGCTTTCTTT. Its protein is CASRRDVGWGTEAFF.

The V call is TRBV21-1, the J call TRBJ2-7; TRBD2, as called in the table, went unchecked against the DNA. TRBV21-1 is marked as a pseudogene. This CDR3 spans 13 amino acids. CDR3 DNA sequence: TGTGCCAGCCTCCGGGGGGGGCGGGACGAGCAGTACGTC. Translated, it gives CASLRGGRDEQYV.

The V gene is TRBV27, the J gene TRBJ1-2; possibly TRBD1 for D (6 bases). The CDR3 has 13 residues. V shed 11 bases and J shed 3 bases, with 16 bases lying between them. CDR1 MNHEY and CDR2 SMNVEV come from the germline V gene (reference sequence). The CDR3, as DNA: TGTGCCTCCAGGGGCAGATGGGACTATGGCTACACCTTC. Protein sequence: CASRGRWDYGYTF.

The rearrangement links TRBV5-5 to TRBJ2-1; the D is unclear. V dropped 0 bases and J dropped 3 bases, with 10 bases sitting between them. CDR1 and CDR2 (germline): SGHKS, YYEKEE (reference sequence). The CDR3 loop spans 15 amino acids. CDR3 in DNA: TGTGCCAGCAGCTTGGAATTTAACTACTACAATGAGCAGTTCTTC. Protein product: CASSLEFNYYNEQFF.

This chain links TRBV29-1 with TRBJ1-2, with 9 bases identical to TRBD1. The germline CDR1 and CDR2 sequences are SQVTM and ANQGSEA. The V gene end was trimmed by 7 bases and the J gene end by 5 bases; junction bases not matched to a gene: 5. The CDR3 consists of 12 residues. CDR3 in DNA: TGCAGCGGTCGGGACAGGGAATATGGCTACACCTTC. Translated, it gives CSGRDREYGYTF.

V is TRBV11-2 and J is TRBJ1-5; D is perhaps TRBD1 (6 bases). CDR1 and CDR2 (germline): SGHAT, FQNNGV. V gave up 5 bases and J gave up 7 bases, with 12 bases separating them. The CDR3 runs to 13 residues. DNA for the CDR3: TGTGCCAGCAGCACCCAGGGGAGACAGCCCCAGCATTTT. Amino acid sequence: CASSTQGRQPQHF.

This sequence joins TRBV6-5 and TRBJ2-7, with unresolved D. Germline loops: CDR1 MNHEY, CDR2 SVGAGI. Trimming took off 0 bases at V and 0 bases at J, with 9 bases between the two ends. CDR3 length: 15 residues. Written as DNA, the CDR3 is TGTGCCAGCAGTTACTCGGAGAAGCTCTCCTACGAGCAGTACTTC. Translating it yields CASSYSEKLSYEQYF.

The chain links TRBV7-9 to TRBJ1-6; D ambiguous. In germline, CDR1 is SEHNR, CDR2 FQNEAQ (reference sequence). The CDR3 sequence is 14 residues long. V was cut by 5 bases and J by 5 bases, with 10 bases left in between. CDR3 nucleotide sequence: TGTGCCAGCAGCGGTGGAGAACATAATTCACCCCTCCACTTT. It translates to CASSGGEHNSPLHF.

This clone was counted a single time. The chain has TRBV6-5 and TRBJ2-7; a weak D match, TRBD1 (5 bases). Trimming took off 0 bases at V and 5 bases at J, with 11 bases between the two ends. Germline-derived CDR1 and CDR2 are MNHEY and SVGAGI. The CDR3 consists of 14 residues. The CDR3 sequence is CASSYSGQGHEQYV. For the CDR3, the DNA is TGTGCCAGCAGTTACTCGGGCCAGGGTCACGAGCAGTACGTC.

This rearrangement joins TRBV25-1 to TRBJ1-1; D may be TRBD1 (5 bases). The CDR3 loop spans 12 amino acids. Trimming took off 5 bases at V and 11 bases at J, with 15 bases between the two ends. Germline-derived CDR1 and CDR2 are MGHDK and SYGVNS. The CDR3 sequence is CASSRQSPEAFF. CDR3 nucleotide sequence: TGTGCCAGCAGTAGACAGAGTCCCGAGGCTTTCTTT.

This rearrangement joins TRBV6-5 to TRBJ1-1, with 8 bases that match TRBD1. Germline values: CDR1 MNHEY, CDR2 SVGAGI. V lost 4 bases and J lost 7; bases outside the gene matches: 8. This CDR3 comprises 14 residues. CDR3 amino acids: CASSSDRGAYEAFF. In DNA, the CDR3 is TGTGCCAGCAGTTCCGACAGGGGCGCCTATGAAGCTTTCTTT.

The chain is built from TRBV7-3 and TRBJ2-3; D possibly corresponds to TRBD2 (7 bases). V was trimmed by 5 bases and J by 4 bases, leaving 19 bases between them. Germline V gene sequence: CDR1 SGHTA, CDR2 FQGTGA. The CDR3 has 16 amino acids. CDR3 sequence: CASSPTSGGMPDTQYF. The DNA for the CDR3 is TGTGCCAGCAGCCCAACGTCGGGGGGCATGCCAGATACGCAGTATTTT.

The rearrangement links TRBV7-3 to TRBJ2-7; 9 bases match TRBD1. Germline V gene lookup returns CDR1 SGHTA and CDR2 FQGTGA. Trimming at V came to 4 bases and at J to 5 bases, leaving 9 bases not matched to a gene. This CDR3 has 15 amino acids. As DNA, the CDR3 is TGTGCCAGCAGCTCCGGGACAGGGTATAATGACGAGCAGTACTTC. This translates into CASSSGTGYNDEQYF.

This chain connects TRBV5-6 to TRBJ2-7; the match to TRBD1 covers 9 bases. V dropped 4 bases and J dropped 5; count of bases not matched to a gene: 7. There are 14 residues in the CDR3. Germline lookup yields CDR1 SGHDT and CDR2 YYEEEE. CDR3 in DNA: TGTGCCAGCAGCGTGGGACAGGGATATGACGAGCAGTACTTC. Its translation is CASSVGQGYDEQYF.

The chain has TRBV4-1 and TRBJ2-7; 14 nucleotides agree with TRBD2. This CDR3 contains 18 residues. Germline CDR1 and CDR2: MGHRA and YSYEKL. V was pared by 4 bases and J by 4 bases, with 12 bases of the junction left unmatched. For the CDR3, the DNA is TGCGCCAGCAGCCCAGGACTAGCGGGGGGCGGATTTCCTTACGAGCAGTACTTC. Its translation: CASSPGLAGGGFPYEQYF.

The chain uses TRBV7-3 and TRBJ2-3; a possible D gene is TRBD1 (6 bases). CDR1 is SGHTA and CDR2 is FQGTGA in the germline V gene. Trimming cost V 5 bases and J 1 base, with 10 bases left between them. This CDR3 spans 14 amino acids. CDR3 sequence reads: CASSRDTGTDTQYF. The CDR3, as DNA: TGTGCCAGCAGCCGGGACACAGGCACAGATACGCAGTATTTT.

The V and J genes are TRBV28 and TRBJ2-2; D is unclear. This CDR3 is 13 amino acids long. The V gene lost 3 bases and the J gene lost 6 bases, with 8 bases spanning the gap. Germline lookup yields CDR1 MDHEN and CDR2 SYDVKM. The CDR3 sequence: CASSLAVPGELFF. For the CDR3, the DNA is TGTGCCAGCAGTTTGGCGGTCCCCGGGGAGCTGTTTTTT.

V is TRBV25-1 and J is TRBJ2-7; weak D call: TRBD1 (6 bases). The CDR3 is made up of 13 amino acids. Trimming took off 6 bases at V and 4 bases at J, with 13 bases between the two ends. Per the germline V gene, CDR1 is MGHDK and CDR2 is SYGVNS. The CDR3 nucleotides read TGTGCCAGCAGACTGACAGGAAGTTACGAGCAGTACTTC. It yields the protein CASRLTGSYEQYF.

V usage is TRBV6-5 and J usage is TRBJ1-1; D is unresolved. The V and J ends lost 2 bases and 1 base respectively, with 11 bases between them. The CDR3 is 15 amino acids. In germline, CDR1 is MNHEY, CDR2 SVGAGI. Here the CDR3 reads CASSYLSRGNTEAFF. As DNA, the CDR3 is TGTGCCAGCAGTTACCTTAGTCGGGGGAACACTGAAGCTTTCTTT.

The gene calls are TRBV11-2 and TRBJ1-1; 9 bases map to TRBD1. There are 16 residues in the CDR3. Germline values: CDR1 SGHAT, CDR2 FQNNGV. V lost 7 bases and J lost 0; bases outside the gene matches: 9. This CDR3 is CASKGRDRDLNTEAFF. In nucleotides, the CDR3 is TGTGCCAGCAAGGGCCGGGACAGGGATTTGAACACTGAAGCTTTCTTT.

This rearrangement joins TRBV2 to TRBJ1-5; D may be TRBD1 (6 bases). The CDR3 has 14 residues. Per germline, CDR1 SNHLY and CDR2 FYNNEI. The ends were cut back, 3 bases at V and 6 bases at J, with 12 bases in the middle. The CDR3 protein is CASSDGGGSQPQHF. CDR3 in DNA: TGTGCCAGCAGTGATGGGGGGGGCAGTCAGCCCCAGCATTTT.

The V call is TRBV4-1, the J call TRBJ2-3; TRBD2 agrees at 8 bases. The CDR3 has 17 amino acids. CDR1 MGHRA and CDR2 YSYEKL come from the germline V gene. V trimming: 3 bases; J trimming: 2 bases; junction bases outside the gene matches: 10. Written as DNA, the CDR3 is TGCGCCAGCAGCCATGGCATTAAGCGGGGGTTCACAGATACGCAGTATTTT. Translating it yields CASSHGIKRGFTDTQYF.

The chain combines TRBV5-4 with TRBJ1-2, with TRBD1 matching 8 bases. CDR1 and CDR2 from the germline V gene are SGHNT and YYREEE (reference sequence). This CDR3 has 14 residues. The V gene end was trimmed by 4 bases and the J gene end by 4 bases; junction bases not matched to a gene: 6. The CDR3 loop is CASSPRTGIYGYTF. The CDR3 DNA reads TGTGCCAGCAGCCCGAGGACAGGGATCTATGGCTACACCTTC.

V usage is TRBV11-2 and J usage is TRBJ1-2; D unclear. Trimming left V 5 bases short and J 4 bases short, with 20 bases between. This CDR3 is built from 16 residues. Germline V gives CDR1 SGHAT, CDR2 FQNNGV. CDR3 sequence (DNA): TGTGCCAGCAGCCCCCGGGCCTGGGAGGCCCGCTATGGCTACACCTTC. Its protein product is CASSPRAWEARYGYTF.